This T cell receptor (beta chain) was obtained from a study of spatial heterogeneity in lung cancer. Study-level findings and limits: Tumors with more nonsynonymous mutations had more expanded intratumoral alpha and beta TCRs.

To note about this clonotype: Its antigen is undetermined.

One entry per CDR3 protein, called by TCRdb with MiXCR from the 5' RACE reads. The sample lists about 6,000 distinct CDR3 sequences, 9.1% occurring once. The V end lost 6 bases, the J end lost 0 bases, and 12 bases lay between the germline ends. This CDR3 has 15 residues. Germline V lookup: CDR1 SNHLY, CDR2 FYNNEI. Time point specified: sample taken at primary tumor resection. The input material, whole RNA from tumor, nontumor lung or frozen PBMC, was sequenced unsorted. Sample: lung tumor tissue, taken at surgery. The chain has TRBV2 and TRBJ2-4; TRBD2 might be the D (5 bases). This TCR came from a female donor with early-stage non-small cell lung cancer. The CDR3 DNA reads TGTGCCAGCAGCGGAGGCCGGATAGCCAAAAACATTCAGTACTTC. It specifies CASSGGRIAKNIQYF. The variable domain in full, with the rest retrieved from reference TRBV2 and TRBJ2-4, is EPEVTQTPSHQVTQMGQEVILRCVPISNHLYFYWYRQILGQKVEFLVSFYNNEISEKSEIFDDQFSVERPDGSNFTLKIRSTKLEDSAMYFCASSGGRIAKNIQYFGAGTRLSVL.